This T cell receptor beta chain was sequenced for a study of early T cells in non-severe SARS-CoV-2 infection. At the level of the study: The authors sequenced bulk RNA from unsorted whole blood, leaving chains unpaired. Whole-study findings and limits: Matches to VDJdb favored anti-spike CD8 responses and missed private and CD4 specificities.

Individually, cDNA molecules had unique molecular identifiers attached to them. TCRdb reprocessed the 5' RACE reads with MiXCR, giving one entry per CDR3 protein. The sample records roughly 92,000 distinct CDR3 sequences, about an eighth being singletons. A remark on this clonotype: Its specificity is unknown.

This CDR3 is built from 17 residues. V was shortened by 2 bases and J by 1 base, with 17 bases between the two germline ends. The germline CDR1 and CDR2 sequences are SGHAT and FQNNGV. Sequences were derived from whole blood, sampled at baseline. The chain employs TRBV11-2 and TRBJ2-5, with D maybe TRBD2 (6 bases). This clonotype originated in an adult who was a healthcare worker with PCR-confirmed SARS-CoV-2 infection or an uninfected control (not recorded which). The CDR3 nucleotides read TGTGCCAGCAGCTTAAGAGCGGGTGGCGTTCTCCAAGAGACCCAGTACTTC. Translation: CASSLRAGGVLQETQYF.